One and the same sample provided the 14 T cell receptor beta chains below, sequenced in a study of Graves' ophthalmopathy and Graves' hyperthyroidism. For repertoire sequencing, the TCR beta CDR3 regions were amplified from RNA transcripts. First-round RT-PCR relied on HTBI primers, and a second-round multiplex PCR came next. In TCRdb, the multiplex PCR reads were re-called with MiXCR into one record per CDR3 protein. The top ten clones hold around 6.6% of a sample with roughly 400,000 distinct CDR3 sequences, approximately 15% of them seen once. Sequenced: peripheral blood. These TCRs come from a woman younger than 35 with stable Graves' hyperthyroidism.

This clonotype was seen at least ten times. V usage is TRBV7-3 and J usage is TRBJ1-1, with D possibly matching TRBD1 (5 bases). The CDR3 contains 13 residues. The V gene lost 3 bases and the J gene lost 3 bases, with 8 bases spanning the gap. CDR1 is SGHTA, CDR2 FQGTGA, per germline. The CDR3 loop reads CASSFEGYTEAFF. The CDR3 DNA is TGTGCCAGCAGCTTCGAGGGGTACACTGAAGCTTTCTTT.

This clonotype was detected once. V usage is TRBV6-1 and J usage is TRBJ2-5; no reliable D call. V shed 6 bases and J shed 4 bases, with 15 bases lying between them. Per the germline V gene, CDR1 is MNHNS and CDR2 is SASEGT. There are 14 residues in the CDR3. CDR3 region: CASRSRSARETQYF. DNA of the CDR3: TGTGCCAGCAGATCGAGGTCAGCGCGAGAGACCCAGTACTTC.

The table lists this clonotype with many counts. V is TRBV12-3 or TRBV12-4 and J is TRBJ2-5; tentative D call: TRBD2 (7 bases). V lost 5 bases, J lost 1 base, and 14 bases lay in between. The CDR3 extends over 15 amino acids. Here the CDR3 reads CASSPLGGGQETQYF. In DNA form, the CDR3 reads TGTGCCAGCAGTCCGTTAGGGGGGGGCCAAGAGACCCAGTACTTC.

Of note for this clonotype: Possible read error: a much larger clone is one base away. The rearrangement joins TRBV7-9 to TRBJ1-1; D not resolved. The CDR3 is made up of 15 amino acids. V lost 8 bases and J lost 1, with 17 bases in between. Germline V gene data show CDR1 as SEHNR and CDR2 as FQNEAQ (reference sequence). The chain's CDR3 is CASRSVLGQNTEAFF. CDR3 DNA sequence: TGTGCCAGCCGTTCAGTCCTTGGGCAGAACACTGAAGCTTTCTTT.

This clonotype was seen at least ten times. In nucleotides, the CDR3 is TGTGCCAGCAGCGCCATAATCCCGGGACAGGGGGACACTGAAGCTTTCTTT. Translated: CASSAIIPGQGDTEAFF. The rearrangement links TRBV9 to TRBJ1-1; 11 bases line up with TRBD1. The CDR3 has 17 residues. The germline V gene encodes CDR1 SGDLS and CDR2 YYNGEE. V was pared by 3 bases and J by 3 bases, with 10 bases of the junction left unmatched.

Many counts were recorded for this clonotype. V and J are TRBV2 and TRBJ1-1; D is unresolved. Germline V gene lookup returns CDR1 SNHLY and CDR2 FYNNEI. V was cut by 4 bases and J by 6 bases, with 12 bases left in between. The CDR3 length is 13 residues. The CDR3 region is CASSGEAGSEAFF. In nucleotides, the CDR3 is TGTGCCAGCAGTGGGGAGGCAGGATCTGAAGCTTTCTTT.

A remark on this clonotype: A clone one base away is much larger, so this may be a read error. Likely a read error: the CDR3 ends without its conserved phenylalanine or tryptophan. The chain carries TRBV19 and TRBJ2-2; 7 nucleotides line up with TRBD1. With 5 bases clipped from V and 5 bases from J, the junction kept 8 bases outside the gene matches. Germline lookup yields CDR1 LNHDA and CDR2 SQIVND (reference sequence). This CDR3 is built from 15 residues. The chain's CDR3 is CASSRTGVRTGELFV. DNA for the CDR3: TGTGCCAGTAGTCGAACAGGGGTTCGGACCGGGGAGCTGTTTGTT.

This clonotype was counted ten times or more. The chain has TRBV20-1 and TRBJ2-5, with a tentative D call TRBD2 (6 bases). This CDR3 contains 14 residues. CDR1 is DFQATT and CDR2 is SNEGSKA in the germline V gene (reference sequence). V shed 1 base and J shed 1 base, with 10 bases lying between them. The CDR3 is CSARVSRGQETQYF. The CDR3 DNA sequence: TGCAGTGCTAGAGTGTCGCGGGGCCAAGAGACCCAGTACTTC.

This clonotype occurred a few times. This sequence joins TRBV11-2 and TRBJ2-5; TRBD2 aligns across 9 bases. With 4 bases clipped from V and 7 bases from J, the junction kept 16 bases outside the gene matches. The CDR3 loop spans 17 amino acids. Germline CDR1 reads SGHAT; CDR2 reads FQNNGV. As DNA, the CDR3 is TGTGCCAGCAGCTCCCTTTTGGGTTGCGGGGGGGCGGGGACCCAGTACTTC. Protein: CASSSLLGCGGAGTQYF.

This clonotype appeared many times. The CDR3 sequence is CASSPFRGQGPTGGYTF. The DNA for the CDR3 is TGTGCCAGCAGTCCGTTTAGGGGACAGGGCCCCACGGGAGGCTACACCTTC. The chain recombines TRBV12-3 or TRBV12-4 with TRBJ1-2; TRBD1 aligns across 9 bases. V lost 5 bases and J lost 8; bases outside the gene matches: 18. This CDR3 is 17 amino acids long.

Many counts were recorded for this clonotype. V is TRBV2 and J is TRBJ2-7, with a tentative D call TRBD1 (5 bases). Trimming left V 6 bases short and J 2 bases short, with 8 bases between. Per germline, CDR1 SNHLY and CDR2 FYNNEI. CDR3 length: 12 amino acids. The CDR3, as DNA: TGTGCCAGCAGGCTGACAGCCTACGAGCAGTACTTC. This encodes CASRLTAYEQYF.

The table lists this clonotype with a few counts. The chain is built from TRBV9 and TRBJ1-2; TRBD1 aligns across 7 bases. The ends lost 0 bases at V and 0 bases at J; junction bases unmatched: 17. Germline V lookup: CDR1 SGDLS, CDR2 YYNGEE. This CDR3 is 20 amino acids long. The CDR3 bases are TGTGCCAGCAGCGTAGGAAGGAGGAATGGACAGGCGGACTCTAACTATGGCTACACCTTC. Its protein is CASSVGRRNGQADSNYGYTF.

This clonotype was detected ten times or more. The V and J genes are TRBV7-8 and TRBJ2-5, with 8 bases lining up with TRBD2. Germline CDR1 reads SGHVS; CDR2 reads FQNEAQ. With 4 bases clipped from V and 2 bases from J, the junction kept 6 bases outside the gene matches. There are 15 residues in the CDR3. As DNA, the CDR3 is TGTGCCAGCAGCTCCGGGGGGGACCCACAAGAGACCCAGTACTTC. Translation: CASSSGGDPQETQYF.

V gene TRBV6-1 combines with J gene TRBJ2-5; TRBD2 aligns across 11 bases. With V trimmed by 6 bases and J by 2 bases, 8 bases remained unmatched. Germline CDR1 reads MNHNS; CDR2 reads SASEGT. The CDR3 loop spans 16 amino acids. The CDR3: CASSLLAGALQETQYF. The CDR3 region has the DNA TGTGCCAGCAGCCTACTAGCGGGGGCCCTTCAAGAGACCCAGTACTTC.